The 18 T cell receptor beta chains reported below all come from one sample, sequenced in a study of blood T cell repertoires in COVID-19. TCRdb's copy holds only in-frame clones and misses some; the assay was immunoSEQ multiplex PCR. This sample has tens of thousands of clones, with approximately 85% found just once. Sequencing was done on a sample of peripheral blood. The receptors stem from a human donor in a cohort sampled during active COVID-19.

V is TRBV14 and J is TRBJ2-2, with 7 bases lining up with TRBD2. This CDR3 is built from 15 residues. V lost 2 bases and J lost 0; bases outside the gene matches: 0. CDR1 SGHDN and CDR2 FVKESK come from the germline V gene. The DNA for the CDR3 is TGTGCCAGCAGCCAACTAGCGGCGAACACCGGGGAGCTGTTTTTT. Translated, it gives CASSQLAANTGELFF.

This clone was found a few times. The rearrangement joins TRBV7-2 to TRBJ2-7; 11 nucleotides line up with TRBD2. Germline lookup yields CDR1 SGHTA and CDR2 FQGNSA. The CDR3 covers 15 residues. V was clipped by 5 bases and J by 3 bases; unmatched bases: 6. This chain's CDR3 is CASSPRTSGSYEQYF. For the CDR3, the DNA is TGTGCCAGCAGCCCCCGAACTAGCGGGAGCTACGAGCAGTACTTC.

J is TRBJ2-5 and V is TRBV7-3; D call uncertain. Germline V gives CDR1 SGHTA, CDR2 FQGTGA. V was pared by 5 bases and J by 0 bases, with 7 bases between. The CDR3 spans 13 residues. The CDR3 DNA reads TGTGCCAGCAGCCAAAGCAACCAAGAGACCCAGTACTTC. Amino acid sequence: CASSQSNQETQYF.

V gene TRBV5-6 combines with J gene TRBJ2-7, with unresolved D. Trimming took off 2 bases at V and 0 bases at J, with 12 bases between the two ends. The CDR3 has 15 residues. Germline V gene sequence: CDR1 SGHDT, CDR2 YYEEEE. CDR3 sequence: CASSFSTEYSYEQYF. For the CDR3, the DNA is TGTGCCAGCAGCTTTAGTACAGAGTACTCCTACGAGCAGTACTTC. Full variable domain (outside the CDR3, taken from reference TRBV5-6 and TRBJ2-7): DAGVTQSPTHLIKTRGQQVTLRCSPKSGHDTVSWYQQALGQGPQFIFQYYEEEERQRGNFPDRFSGHQFPNYSSELNVNALLLGDSALYLCASSFSTEYSYEQYFGPGTRLTVT.

V usage is TRBV4-1 and J usage is TRBJ2-7; 8 bases align to TRBD2. This CDR3 comprises 15 residues. The V gene end was trimmed by 2 bases and the J gene end by 4 bases; junction bases not matched to a gene: 7. CDR1 is MGHRA, CDR2 YSYEKL, per germline. CDR3 amino acids: CASSQTLRGGYEQYF. The DNA of the CDR3 is TGCGCCAGCAGCCAAACCCTCCGGGGGGGGTACGAGCAGTACTTC.

The V gene is TRBV28, the J gene TRBJ1-5, with 7 positions matching TRBD1. The CDR3 has 16 amino acids. V shed 4 bases and J 7 bases; nucleotides not matched to a gene: 13. The germline CDR1 and CDR2 sequences are MDHEN and SYDVKM. CDR3 protein: CASSSPSGGRGQPQHF. CDR3 sequence (DNA): TGTGCCAGCAGTTCCCCCTCTGGTGGCAGGGGGCAGCCCCAGCATTTT. The full variable domain, in which reference TRBV28 and TRBJ1-5 provide the parts outside the CDR3, is DVKVTQSSRYLVKRTGEKVFLECVQDMDHENMFWYRQDPGLGLRLIYFSYDVKMKEKGDIPEGYSVSREKKERFSLILESASTNQTSMYLCASSSPSGGRGQPQHFGDGTRLSIL.

The chain combines TRBV9 with TRBJ2-2; D is ambiguous. Germline V gene sequence: CDR1 SGDLS, CDR2 YYNGEE. Trimming removed 3 bases from V and 2 bases from J, with 11 bases in between. The CDR3 is made up of 15 amino acids. CDR3 region: CASSAAGANTGELFF. DNA for the CDR3: TGTGCCAGCAGCGCGGCAGGTGCTAACACCGGGGAGCTGTTTTTT.

This rearrangement joins TRBV6-5 to TRBJ1-6; D might be TRBD1 (6 bases). Trimming stripped 6 bases from V and 0 bases from J, with 9 bases between. Germline V gives CDR1 MNHEY, CDR2 SVGAGI. The CDR3 length is 15 residues. CDR3 in amino acids: CASSRTASYNSPLHF. The CDR3 DNA is TGTGCCAGCAGCCGGACAGCCTCCTATAATTCACCCCTCCACTTT.

This clone showed up just once. This chain links TRBV9 with TRBJ2-2; TRBD1 matches 9 bases. The CDR3 sequence is 15 residues long. Unmatched junction bases numbered 7, after V lost 6 bases and J lost 4 bases. CDR1 SGDLS and CDR2 YYNGEE come from the germline V gene. The CDR3 coding sequence is TGTGCCAGCACTCCTTCGGACAGGGGCACCGGGGAGCTGTTTTTT. Protein sequence: CASTPSDRGTGELFF.

V and J are TRBV4-3 and TRBJ2-7; 8 bases are shared with TRBD1. Germline V gene lookup returns CDR1 LGHNA and CDR2 YSLEER. CDR3 size: 15 residues. The V segment lost 4 bases and the J segment 2 bases; nucleotides outside the gene matches: 7. The CDR3 DNA reads TGCGCCAGCAGCCTAGACAGGGGCCGGACCTACGAGCAGTACTTC. It is translated as CASSLDRGRTYEQYF.

The chain is built from TRBV11-2 and TRBJ2-6, with D possibly being TRBD1 (6 bases). Trimming pared 1 base from V and 0 bases from J, leaving 10 bases between. CDR1 is SGHAT, CDR2 FQNNGV, per germline. The CDR3 contains 17 residues. CDR3 in amino acids: CASSLVGGSSGANVLTF. CDR3 DNA sequence: TGTGCCAGCAGCTTAGTAGGGGGTAGCTCTGGGGCCAACGTCCTGACTTTC.

This sequence joins TRBV5-6 and TRBJ2-7, with 10 bases that match TRBD1. Germline trimming cut 0 bases from V and 3 bases from J; bases unmatched to any gene: 6. The length of the CDR3 is 16 residues. Germline values: CDR1 SGHDT, CDR2 YYEEEE. CDR3 DNA sequence: TGTGCCAGCAGCTTGGAAGTGGGACAGGGGCTCTACGAGCAGTACTTC. This translates into CASSLEVGQGLYEQYF.

The table lists this clone with a few counts. The gene calls are TRBV19 and TRBJ2-5; 9 positions agree with TRBD2. This CDR3 is 14 amino acids long. The junction had 4 bases not matched to a gene; V was cut back by 5 bases and J by 3 bases. Germline assignment: CDR1 LNHDA and CDR2 SQIVND (reference sequence). The CDR3 DNA reads TGTGCCAGTAGTTCGATAGCGGGAGAAGAGACCCAGTACTTC. Protein product: CASSSIAGEETQYF.

The V gene is TRBV5-6, the J gene TRBJ1-5, with D tentatively TRBD1 (6 bases). The germline CDR1 and CDR2 sequences are SGHDT and YYEEEE. The CDR3 has 17 residues. The germline V and J ends were trimmed by 1 base and 0 bases, with 14 bases remaining between them. The CDR3 bases are TGTGCCAGCAGCTTGACCGAAGGGACAACTAGCAATCAGCCCCAGCATTTT. This encodes CASSLTEGTTSNQPQHF.

The chain carries TRBV6-5 and TRBJ1-2; weak D call: TRBD1 (5 bases). CDR1 and CDR2 from the germline V gene are MNHEY and SVGAGI. V was pared by 10 bases and J by 1 base, with 13 bases between. The CDR3 is 13 residues long. DNA for the CDR3: TGTGCCACCCAGAGAGACAGTAACTATGGCTACACCTTC. It specifies CATQRDSNYGYTF.

In nucleotides, the CDR3 is TGTGCCAGCAGACCGACAGGGCATCCAAACGAGCAGTACTTC. As protein: CASRPTGHPNEQYF. The chain uses TRBV5-8 and TRBJ2-7, with 7 bases lining up with TRBD1. CDR1 and CDR2 (germline): SGHTS, YDEGEE. Losses at the gene ends were 5 bases for V and 5 bases for J; bases not matched to a gene: 10. CDR3 length: 14 amino acids.

The gene calls are TRBV6-2 or TRBV6-3 and TRBJ2-1; 7 positions match TRBD2. The germline CDR1 and CDR2 sequences are MNHEY and SVGEGT. CDR3 size: 15 residues. Trimming cost V 5 bases and J 3 bases; bases outside gene matches: 7. CDR3 sequence: CASSRLADRYNEQFF. CDR3 nucleotide sequence: TGTGCCAGCAGTCGACTAGCAGACCGCTACAATGAGCAGTTCTTC.

This chain uses TRBV28 with TRBJ1-3; tentative D call: TRBD1 (6 bases). Deletions cut 7 bases from V and 4 bases from J, with 17 bases between. The CDR3 covers 15 residues. CDR1 and CDR2 (germline): MDHEN, SYDVKM. The CDR3 nucleotides are TGTGCCAGCAAACCTACAGGGTTCACGGGAAACACCATATATTTT. Residues: CASKPTGFTGNTIYF.